This TCR beta chain was sequenced for a study of human T cells and chemical hapten exposure. Study details: Patch tests containing 0.01% DPC, applied to the upper back, were read at 6 days.

Using its own MiXCR run on the RACE reads, TCRdb lists one record per CDR3 protein. Of around 190,000 distinct CDR3 sequences in the sample, approximately 20% were seen once. Time point described: patch test 1, 2 weeks after DPC sensitization. Treatment: therapeutic diphenylcyclopropenone sensitization with weekly scalp DPC. Germline CDR1 SGHAT, CDR2 FQNNGV. The CDR3 is 15 amino acids. Germline trimming cut 0 bases from V and 9 bases from J; bases unmatched to any gene: 6. Sequences were derived from whole blood, sampled in connection with sensitization to the hapten diphenylcyclopropenone (DPC). The clonotype comes from a woman between 50 and 59 years old with alopecia areata. Some clones in this sample may be carry-over from other donors' samples. This chain uses TRBV11-2 with TRBJ2-7, with 12 bases identical to TRBD2. The CDR3 nucleotides read TGTGCCAGCAGCTTAGACCTAGCGGGAGGGCCCAGGCAGTACTTC. Protein: CASSLDLAGGPRQYF.